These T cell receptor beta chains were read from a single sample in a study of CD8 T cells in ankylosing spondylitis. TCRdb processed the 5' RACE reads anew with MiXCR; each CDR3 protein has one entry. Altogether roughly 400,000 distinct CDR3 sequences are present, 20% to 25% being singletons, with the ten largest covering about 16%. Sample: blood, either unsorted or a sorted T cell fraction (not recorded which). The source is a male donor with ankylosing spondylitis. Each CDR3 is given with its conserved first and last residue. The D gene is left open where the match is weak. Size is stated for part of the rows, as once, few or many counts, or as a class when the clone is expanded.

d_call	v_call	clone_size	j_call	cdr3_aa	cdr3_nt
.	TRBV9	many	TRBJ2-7	CASSVGAAYEQYF	TGTGCCAGCAGCGTCGGGGCGGCCTACGAGCAGTACTTC
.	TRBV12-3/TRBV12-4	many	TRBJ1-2	CASSLQERGYTF	TGTGCCAGCAGTTTACAGGAACGGGGCTACACCTTC
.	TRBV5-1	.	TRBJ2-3	CASSQKPSTSTDTQYF	TGCGCCAGCAGCCAAAAGCCCTCGACTAGCACAGATACGCAGTATTTT
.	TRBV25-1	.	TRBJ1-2	CASSELHGYTF	TGTGCCAGCAGTGAACTCCATGGCTACACCTTC
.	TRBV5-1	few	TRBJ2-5	CASSSGLQETQYF	TGCGCCAGCAGCTCGGGCCTCCAAGAGACCCAGTACTTC
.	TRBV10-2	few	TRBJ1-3	CASTGDGALSGNTIYF	TGCGCCAGCACGGGGGATGGAGCTCTCTCTGGAAACACCATATATTTT
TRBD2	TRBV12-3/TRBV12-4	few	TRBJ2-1	CASRTTGLPREQFF	TGTGCCAGCAGAACGACGGGACTACCCAGGGAGCAGTTCTTC
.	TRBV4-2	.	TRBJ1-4	CASSQGGVGEKLFF	TGTGCCAGCAGCCAAGGAGGCGTGGGTGAAAAACTGTTTTTT
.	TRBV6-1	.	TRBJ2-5	CASRGVGGREETQYF	TGTGCCAGCAGGGGGGTAGGGGGTCGAGAGGAGACCCAGTACTTC
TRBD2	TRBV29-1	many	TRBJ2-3	CSVEPGTGTSGSLDTQYF	TGCAGCGTTGAACCCGGGACCGGGACTAGCGGGAGTCTAGATACGCAGTATTTT
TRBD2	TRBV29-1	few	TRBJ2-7	CSVVIAGDEQYF	TGCAGCGTTGTAATTGCGGGAGATGAGCAGTACTTC
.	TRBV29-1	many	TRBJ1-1	CSVGSLAFF	TGCAGCGTTGGGAGCCTGGCTTTCTTT
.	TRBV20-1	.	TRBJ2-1	CSARAPRLPNNEQFF	TGCAGTGCTAGAGCCCCTCGACTACCGAACAATGAGCAGTTCTTC
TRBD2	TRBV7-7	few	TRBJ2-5	CASSRVAGIQETQYF	TGTGCTAGCAGTCGAGTAGCGGGGATCCAAGAGACCCAGTACTTC
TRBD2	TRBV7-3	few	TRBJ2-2	CASSRGRADTGELFF	TGTGCCAGCAGCAGAGGGAGGGCGGACACCGGGGAGCTGTTTTTT
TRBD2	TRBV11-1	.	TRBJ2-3	CASSPGLAGASSTDTQYF	TGTGCCAGCAGCCCTGGACTAGCGGGAGCGTCAAGCACAGATACGCAGTATTTT
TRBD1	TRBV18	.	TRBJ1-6	CASSLGQGEASPLHF	TGTGCCAGCTCCCTCGGACAGGGAGAGGCTTCACCCCTCCACTTT
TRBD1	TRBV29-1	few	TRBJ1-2	CSVGKLKDRDYGYTF	TGCAGCGTTGGAAAGTTAAAGGACAGGGATTATGGCTACACCTTC
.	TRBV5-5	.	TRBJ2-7	CASSLDVGSNEQYF	TGTGCCAGCAGCTTGGATGTGGGTTCCAACGAGCAGTACTTC
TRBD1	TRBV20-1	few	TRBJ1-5	CSARDSRYSNQPQHF	TGCAGTGCCCGGGACAGCAGATATAGCAATCAGCCCCAGCATTTT
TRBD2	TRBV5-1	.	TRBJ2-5	CASNSGNGGQETQYF	TGCGCCAGCAATAGCGGGAATGGAGGGCAAGAGACCCAGTACTTC
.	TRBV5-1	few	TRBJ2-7	CASSLGDREQYF	TGCGCCAGCAGCTTGGGGGACCGCGAGCAGTACTTC
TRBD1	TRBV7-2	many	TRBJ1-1	CASSLDGTGDTEAFF	TGTGCCAGCAGCTTAGACGGGACAGGGGACACTGAAGCTTTCTTT
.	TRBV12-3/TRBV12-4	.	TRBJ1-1	CASSPPNLLNENTEAFF	TGTGCCAGCAGCCCGCCGAATCTTTTGAATGAGAACACTGAAGCTTTCTTT
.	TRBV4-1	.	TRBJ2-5	CASSRTRTVNTGETQYF	TGCGCCAGCAGCCGAACCCGGACAGTAAACACGGGAGAGACCCAGTACTTC
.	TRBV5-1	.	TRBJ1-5	CASSKGGGGHQPQHF	TGCGCCAGCAGCAAAGGGGGTGGGGGACATCAGCCCCAGCATTTT
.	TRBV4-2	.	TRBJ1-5	CASSQSGIPRMPQHF	TGTGCCAGCAGCCAGTCAGGGATCCCTCGGATGCCCCAGCATTTT
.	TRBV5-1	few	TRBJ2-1	CASSDGQYNEQFF	TGCGCCAGCAGTGATGGGCAGTACAATGAGCAGTTCTTC
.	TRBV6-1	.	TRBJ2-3	CASRAPGTRTDTQYF	TGTGCCAGCAGGGCCCCCGGGACACGGACAGATACGCAGTATTTT